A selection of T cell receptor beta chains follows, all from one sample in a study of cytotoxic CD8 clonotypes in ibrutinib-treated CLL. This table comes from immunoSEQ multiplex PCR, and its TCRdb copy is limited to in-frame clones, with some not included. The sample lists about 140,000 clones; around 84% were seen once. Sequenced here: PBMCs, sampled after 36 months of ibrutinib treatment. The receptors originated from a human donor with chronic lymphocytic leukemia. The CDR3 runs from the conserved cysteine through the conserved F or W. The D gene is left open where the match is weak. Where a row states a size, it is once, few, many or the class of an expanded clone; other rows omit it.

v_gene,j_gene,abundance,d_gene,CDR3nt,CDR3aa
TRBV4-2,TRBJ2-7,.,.,TGTGCCAGCAGCCAGGGAAAACCCCGACAGTCCTACGAGCAGTACTTC,CASSQGKPRQSYEQYF
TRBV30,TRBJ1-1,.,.,TGTGCCTGGAACGGGGAAGGGGCGAAAGCTTTCTTT,CAWNGEGAKAFF
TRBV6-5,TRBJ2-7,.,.,TGTGCCAGCAGCCACGGTGCGGTATACGAGCAGTACTTC,CASSHGAVYEQYF
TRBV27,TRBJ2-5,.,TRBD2,TGTGCCAGCAGTCCCAGCGGGAACGTCGCAGAGACCCAGTACTTC,CASSPSGNVAETQYF
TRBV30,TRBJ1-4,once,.,TGTGCCTGGGCCCAAGGGAGGCCATATGAAAAACTGTTTTTT,CAWAQGRPYEKLFF
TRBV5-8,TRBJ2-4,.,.,TGTGCCAGCAGCATCGAGACTGAACTAGCCAAAAACATTCAGTACTTC,CASSIETELAKNIQYF
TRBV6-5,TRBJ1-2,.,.,TGTGCCAGCAGTTACATCGGCAGAGTGGAGGGCTACACCTTC,CASSYIGRVEGYTF
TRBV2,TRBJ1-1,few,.,TGTGCCAGCAGTGAACCGTGGGGGCACACTGAAGCTTTCTTT,CASSEPWGHTEAFF
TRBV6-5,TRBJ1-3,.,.,TGTGCCAGCAGTTACTCGGGGGACTCTGGAAACACCATATATTTT,CASSYSGDSGNTIYF
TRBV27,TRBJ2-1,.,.,TGTGCCAGCAGTTTATCCGTAGCGGCAGCGGGTTTCAATGAGCAGTTCTTC,CASSLSVAAAGFNEQFF
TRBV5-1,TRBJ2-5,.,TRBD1,TGCGCCAGCAGCACCTCCGGGACAGGGGTAGAGACCCAGTACTTC,CASSTSGTGVETQYF
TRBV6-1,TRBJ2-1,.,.,TGTGCCAGCAGTGGCGGGGGCCCTCCCACTGAGCAGTTCTTC,CASSGGGPPTEQFF
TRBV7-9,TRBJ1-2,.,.,TGTGCCAGCAGCTTACTCGAAGGGGATGGCTACACCTTC,CASSLLEGDGYTF
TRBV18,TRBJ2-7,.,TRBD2,TGTGCCAGCTCACCACCCGCTAGCGGGGGGTACGAGCAGTACTTC,CASSPPASGGYEQYF
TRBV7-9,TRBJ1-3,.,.,TGTGCCAGCAGCAACCATCAGGGTTTCGGAAACACCATATATTTT,CASSNHQGFGNTIYF
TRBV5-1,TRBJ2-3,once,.,TGCGCCAGCAGCTTGGTAGTTAGCAGATACACAGATACGCAGTATTTT,CASSLVVSRYTDTQYF
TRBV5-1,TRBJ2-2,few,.,TGCGCCAGCAGCCGGGGTAACACCGGGGAGCTGTTTTTT,CASSRGNTGELFF
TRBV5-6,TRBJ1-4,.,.,TGTGCCAGCAGCTTGGGCCGGGGGGCTTATCGTGAAAAACTGTTTTTT,CASSLGRGAYREKLFF
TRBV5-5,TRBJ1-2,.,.,TGTGCCAGCAGCGGGCTAAACTATGGCTACACCTTC,CASSGLNYGYTF
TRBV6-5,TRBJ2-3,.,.,TGTGCCAGCAGTTACGGCAGGGTTACAGATACGCAGTATTTT,CASSYGRVTDTQYF
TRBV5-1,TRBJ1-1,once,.,TGCGCCAGCAGCGTAAATGCTCCGAGTGGTGAAGCTTTCTTT,CASSVNAPSGEAFF
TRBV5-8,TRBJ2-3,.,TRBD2,TGTGCCAGCAGCTTGTGGGGACTAGCGGGAGCAGATACGCAGTATTTT,CASSLWGLAGADTQYF
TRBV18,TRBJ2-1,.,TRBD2,TGTGCCAGCTCACCAACGCAGCGGGAGTTATACAATGGTGAGCAGTTCTTC,CASSPTQRELYNGEQFF
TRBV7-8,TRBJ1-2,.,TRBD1,TGTGCCAGCAGCACCACAGGGGGCGCCTATGGCTACACCTTC,CASSTTGGAYGYTF
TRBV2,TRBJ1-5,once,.,TGTGCCAGCCGCCTTGGTGCGCCCCAGCATTTT,CASRLGAPQHF
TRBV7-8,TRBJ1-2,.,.,TGTGCCAGCAGCCTCAGGGAAGTGGCGTATGGCTACACCTTC,CASSLREVAYGYTF
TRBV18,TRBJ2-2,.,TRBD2,TGTGCCAGCTCACCACCCGGGGGGGGCCTCACCGGGGAGCTGTTTTTT,CASSPPGGGLTGELFF
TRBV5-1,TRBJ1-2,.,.,TGCGCCAGCAGCTTTGGGAACCAGGTTGACTATGGCTACACCTTC,CASSFGNQVDYGYTF
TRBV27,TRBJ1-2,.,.,TGTGCCAGCAGTTTCTTAGGTCCCTATGGCTACACCTTC,CASSFLGPYGYTF
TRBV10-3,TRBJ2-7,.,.,TGTGCCATCAGTGAAAATAGTCTACGTCTCGACGAGCAGTACTTC,CAISENSLRLDEQYF
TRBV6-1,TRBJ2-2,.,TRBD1,TGTGCCAGCAAGCGAGCAGGGGGCACCGGGGAGCTGTTTTTT,CASKRAGGTGELFF
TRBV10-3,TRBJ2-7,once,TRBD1,TGTGCCATCAGCCGGGACAGGGGTGTCGAGCAGTACTTC,CAISRDRGVEQYF
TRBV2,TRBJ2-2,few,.,TGTGCCAGCAGTGGTAGCGGCGGGGAGCTGTTTTTT,CASSGSGGELFF
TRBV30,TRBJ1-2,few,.,TGTGCCTGGAGCGCCGGGGCCTTCGGCTACACCTTC,CAWSAGAFGYTF
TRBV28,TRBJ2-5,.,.,TGTGCCAGCAGTTTATGGACTAGGAGGAAGACCCAGTACTTC,CASSLWTRRKTQYF
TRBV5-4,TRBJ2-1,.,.,TGTGCCAGCAGCCACTACCTTGGGGTACTCAATGAGCAGTTCTTC,CASSHYLGVLNEQFF
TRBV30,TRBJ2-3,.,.,TGTGCCTGGAGGGTTCCGGGGAGCACAGATACGCAGTATTTT,CAWRVPGSTDTQYF
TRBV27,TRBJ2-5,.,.,TGTGCCAGCGGGGAAGAGACCCAGTACTTC,CASGEETQYF
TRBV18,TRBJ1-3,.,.,TGTGCCAGCTCACCACAGGGAATTACTGGAAACACCATATATTTT,CASSPQGITGNTIYF
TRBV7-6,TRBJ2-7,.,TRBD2,TGTGCCAGCAGTCCCCCCGCGGGGGGAGGGTACTACGAGCAGTACTTC,CASSPPAGGGYYEQYF
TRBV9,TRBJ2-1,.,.,TGTGCCAGCAGCGAACGAGGTAATGAGCAGTTCTTC,CASSERGNEQFF
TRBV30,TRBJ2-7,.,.,TGTGCCTGGTGTGTAGGGTCCAGTCAGGGGTTCTACGAGCAGTACTTC,CAWCVGSSQGFYEQYF
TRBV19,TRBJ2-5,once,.,TGTGCCAGTAGTATATTATTTCGGTTGGAGGGGAAGCGTAAAGAGACCCAGTACTTC,CASSILFRLEGKRKETQYF
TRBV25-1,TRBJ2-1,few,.,TGTGCCAGCAGTGCGTCGCGGGATACTAACAATGAGCAGTTCTTC,CASSASRDTNNEQFF
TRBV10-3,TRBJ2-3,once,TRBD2,TGTGCCATCAGCCTTTCGCCGGGACTAGCGGGAGGGCCGGGCACAGATACGCAGTATTTT,CAISLSPGLAGGPGTDTQYF
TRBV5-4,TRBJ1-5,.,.,TGTGCCAGCAGCACAGGGTCCCATCAGCCCCAGCATTTT,CASSTGSHQPQHF
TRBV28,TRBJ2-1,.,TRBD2,TGTGCCAGCACCCCTAGCGGGCTTACCCCCAATGAGCAGTTCTTC,CASTPSGLTPNEQFF
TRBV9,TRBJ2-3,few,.,TGTGCCAGCAGCGTATCCGGGATTCGGTTGACAGATACGCAGTATTTT,CASSVSGIRLTDTQYF
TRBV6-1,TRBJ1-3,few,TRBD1,TGTGCCAGCAGTGAACGCCAGGGGGCTCCAGGAAACACCATATATTTT,CASSERQGAPGNTIYF
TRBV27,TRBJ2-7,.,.,TGTGCCAGCAGTTTATTTGGAACACAGTACGAGCAGTACTTC,CASSLFGTQYEQYF
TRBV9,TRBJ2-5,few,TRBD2,TGTGCCAGCAGTCTAGCGGACCAAGAGACCCAGTACTTC,CASSLADQETQYF
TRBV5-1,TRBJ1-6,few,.,TGCGCCAGCAGCTTGGAGAGGCTTTCACCCCTCCACTTT,CASSLERLSPLHF
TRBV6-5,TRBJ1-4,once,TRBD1,TGTGCCAGCAGTATACAGGGGGCTAATGAAAAACTGTTTTTT,CASSIQGANEKLFF
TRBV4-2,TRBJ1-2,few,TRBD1,TGTGCCAGCAGCCAAGACAGGACAGGGGACGGCTACACCTTC,CASSQDRTGDGYTF
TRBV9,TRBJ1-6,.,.,TGTGCCAGCAGCGTCAATACAGGGTTGAGTTCACCCCTCCACTTT,CASSVNTGLSSPLHF
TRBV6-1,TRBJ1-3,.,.,TGTGCCAGCAGTGAAGGGGGATCTGGAAACACCATATATTTT,CASSEGGSGNTIYF